This paragraph reports one T cell receptor beta chain. The study ran its PCR with 60 Vbeta and 13 Jbeta primers. Profiled with immunoSEQ multiplex PCR; TCRdb holds only in-frame clones, not every one. This sample's table has 70,000 or so clones. This specimen belongs to a study of cytomegalovirus exposure and HLA in healthy donors. Trimming took 3 bases from V and 4 from J; bases not matched to a gene: 9. The CDR3 totals 16 residues. Germline lookup yields CDR1 SGHAT and CDR2 FQNNGV. This TCR was sampled from a man between 40 and 49 years old in good health and CMV-seronegative. The gene calls are TRBV11-2 and TRBJ1-3; 7 bases are a match to TRBD1. Sequenced material: PBMCs. CDR3 in DNA: TGTGCCAGCAGCTTGGGCAGGGGGACTTCAGGAAACACCATATATTTT. Encoded protein: CASSLGRGTSGNTIYF.